Listed below are T cell receptor beta chains from one sample, sequenced in a study of identical twins. Each CDR3 protein gets one entry after TCRdb re-called the 5' RACE reads with MiXCR. In the table there are approximately 1.8 million distinct CDR3 sequences, about 32% of which are singletons. Sequencing input: cord blood. Receptors were obtained from a newborn girl in good health. CDR3s leave out the opening cysteine and the closing phenylalanine or tryptophan.

V | CDR3
TRBV6-5 | ASRDRTGGYEQY
TRBV18 | ASSAGAPGNTIY
TRBV5-1 | ASSLTTSEQF
TRBV3-1 | ASSPRGAGVRNEQF
TRBV6-1 | ASRLSTGIYNEQF
TRBV4-2 | ASSQDNFPNEKLF
TRBV9 | ASSVADLYGYT
TRBV7-9 | ASISTGNGNTIY
TRBV28 | ASSHSPLITGVAYEQY
TRBV28 | ASSLLGLAKQETQY
TRBV28 | ASSLWADEETQY
TRBV20-1 | SAPGTGGSYEQY
TRBV24-1 | ATSDALGGTQY
TRBV2 | ASSEAKYNEQF
TRBV29-1 | SVKGRAELSEKLF
TRBV5-1 | ASSLPPWGLMNTEAF
TRBV28 | ASSPTPGYEQY
TRBV10-3 | AIQGSYEQY
TRBV20-1 | SASWTSVSYEQY
TRBV29-1 | SVGRDRGDEQY
TRBV10-1 | ASISHPGQGNYGYT
TRBV18 | ASSLTRAPIYEQY
TRBV4-1 | ASSGSGTGTNEKLF
TRBV20-1 | SARVQVSAGSSYNEQF
TRBV20-1 | SATHRDRGSGYT
TRBV20-1 | SARTSGRDTDTQY
TRBV10-3 | AISPRTTGYTEAF
TRBV19 | ASRIGTGAGYT
TRBV2 | ASSVHGEVAGELF
TRBV28 | AGSSGDWYNEQF
TRBV19 | ASSIRAQPQH
TRBV20-1 | SASDPREGTYEQY
TRBV18 | ASSSTPLRGDTQY
TRBV6-6 | ASSPYSGYNEQF
TRBV10-3 | AISESSRRTTTNEKLF
TRBV11-2 | ASSPITGTSGSYEQY
TRBV27 | ASSLQERVAYNEQF
TRBV7-9 | ASSRLAEPYTGTQY
TRBV20-1 | SARDPKTSIGHEQF
TRBV18 | ASSPQAVNYGYT
TRBV12-3/TRBV12-4 | ASSFIASETQY
TRBV19 | ASRPRQGDTGELF
TRBV4-1 | ASSQWGIGSSNTEAF
TRBV20-1 | SASSSGLWQF
TRBV20-1 | SAPDRGRKDNSPLH
TRBV20-1 | SARRPSRDTQY
TRBV29-1 | SVVEGNSEQY
TRBV28 | ACNTDRGTYEQY
TRBV6-6 | ASSYGVAGPDTQY
TRBV27 | ASRRGRAIEQF
TRBV20-1 | SARVWGRTYNEQF
TRBV20-1 | SARDLIRTTTYEQY
TRBV10-3 | AISEGHRQETQY
TRBV6-2/TRBV6-3 | ASSSRLDRGIGNQPQH
TRBV9 | ASSPRGGRENEQF
TRBV3-1 | ASSGARYNEQY
TRBV12-3/TRBV12-4 | ASSFSRGNEQY